Following are 32 T cell receptor beta chains from one sample sequenced in a study of blood T cells in healthy people across ages. A second 7 to 11 cycle PCR used barcoded and J-beta primers. TCRdb re-called the 5' RACE reads with MiXCR, one entry per CDR3 protein. The table lists about 570,000 distinct CDR3 sequences, approximately 30% of them singletons, with about 18% in the top ten. The sequenced sample consisted of blood. The receptors were gathered from a woman in her seventies in good health.

The V call is TRBV11-2, the J call TRBJ2-5; no firm D call. Germline V gives CDR1 SGHAT, CDR2 FQNNGV. CDR3 size: 13 residues. V was shortened by 2 bases and J by 5 bases, with 9 bases between the two germline ends. The CDR3 loop reads CASSLKPEETQYF. In DNA, the CDR3 is TGTGCCAGCAGCTTAAAACCGGAGGAGACCCAGTACTTC.

This clonotype was seen more than once but under ten times. This sequence joins TRBV4-3 and TRBJ2-2, with TRBD2 as a possible D gene (6 bases). CDR3 size: 16 residues. The V gene's germline CDR1 is LGHNA and CDR2 YSLEER. The germline V and J ends were trimmed by 0 bases and 4 bases, with 12 bases remaining between them. CDR3 coding DNA: TGCGCCAGCAGCCAAGAGGGACTCCCTGGCACCGGGGAGCTGTTTTTT. As protein: CASSQEGLPGTGELFF.

The chain carries TRBV4-3 and TRBJ1-6; 7 nucleotides line up with TRBD1. In germline, CDR1 is LGHNA, CDR2 YSLEER. Trimming cost V 4 bases and J 6 bases; bases outside gene matches: 3. CDR3 length: 14 residues. CDR3 in DNA: TGCGCCAGCAGCCTTACAGGGGTTAATTCACCCCTCCACTTT. This sequence encodes CASSLTGVNSPLHF.

In this sample, this clonotype turned up a few times. This chain joins TRBV6-1 and TRBJ1-5; no reliable D call. V dropped 6 bases and J dropped 5 bases, with 11 bases sitting between them. Germline CDR1 and CDR2: MNHNS and SASEGT. The CDR3 length is 13 residues. The DNA of the CDR3 is TGTGCCAGCAGCTCAGCTGTACATCAGCCCCAGCATTTT. This codes for CASSSAVHQPQHF.

This clonotype was recorded a few times. The chain joins TRBV4-1 to TRBJ1-2; D ambiguous. V lost 5 bases, J lost 4 bases, and 8 bases lay in between. The length of the CDR3 is 12 residues. Germline V gene lookup returns CDR1 MGHRA and CDR2 YSYEKL. CDR3 coding DNA: TGCGCCAGCAGCTCAGACCTCTATGGCTACACCTTC. Its translation: CASSSDLYGYTF.

The V and J genes are TRBV3-1 and TRBJ1-2; D possibly corresponds to TRBD1 (5 bases). The CDR3 length is 15 residues. V was trimmed by 0 bases and J by 7 bases, leaving 15 bases between them. Germline V CDR1 and CDR2: LGHDT, YNNKEL (reference sequence). CDR3 sequence reads: CASSQEHYRRGGYTF. The CDR3 DNA reads TGTGCCAGCAGCCAAGAGCATTACAGGCGGGGTGGCTACACCTTC.

The genes are TRBV5-1 and TRBJ1-1, with 9 bases lining up with TRBD1. The CDR3 extends over 12 amino acids. CDR1 SGHRS and CDR2 YFSETQ come from the germline V gene. Trimming took 4 bases from V and 7 from J; bases not matched to a gene: 2. CDR3 loop: CASSQGQGEAFF. The DNA for the CDR3 is TGCGCCAGCAGCCAGGGACAGGGTGAAGCTTTCTTT. Looking up the rest from reference TRBV5-1 and TRBJ1-1 gives the full variable domain: KAGVTQTPRYLIKTRGQQVTLSCSPISGHRSVSWYQQTPGQGLQFLFEYFSETQRNKGNFPGRFSGRQFSNSRSEMNVSTLELGDSALYLCASSQGQGEAFFGQGTRLTVV.

The chain has TRBV25-1 and TRBJ1-1; D not resolved. Germline CDR1 is MGHDK and CDR2 is SYGVNS. Between the trimmed V and J ends, which lost 1 base and 0 bases, there was a span of 9 bases. The CDR3 has 15 residues. CDR3 sequence: CASSESASMNTEAFF. CDR3 DNA sequence: TGTGCCAGCAGTGAATCGGCCTCCATGAACACTGAAGCTTTCTTT.

This clonotype was counted between two and nine times. The chain employs TRBV14 and TRBJ1-4; no reliable D call. The CDR3 runs to 15 residues. Per germline, CDR1 SGHDN and CDR2 FVKESK. Trimming took 0 bases from V and 5 from J, leaving 10 bases between them. CDR3 loop: CASSQDFPSNEKLFF. The CDR3 bases are TGTGCCAGCAGCCAAGATTTCCCGTCGAATGAAAAACTGTTTTTT.

The chain recombines TRBV29-1 with TRBJ1-1; D is ambiguous. Germline V gene data show CDR1 as SQVTM and CDR2 as ANQGSEA. There are 11 residues in the CDR3. Trimming shortened V by 6 bases and J by 4 bases, and 9 bases separated the two germline ends. DNA of the CDR3: TGCAGCGTCAGCGGGAGCACTGAAGCTTTCTTT. Encoded protein: CSVSGSTEAFF.

The V call is TRBV5-1, the J call TRBJ2-3, with TRBD2 matching over 13 bases. The CDR3 is made up of 18 amino acids. After removal of 2 bases from V and 2 bases from J, the junction contained 8 bases not matched to a gene. Germline lookup yields CDR1 SGHRS and CDR2 YFSETQ. The CDR3 DNA reads as TGCGCCAGCAGCTTATTTCGGACTAGCGGGGGCAACACAGATACGCAGTATTTT. This translates into CASSLFRTSGGNTDTQYF.

The V call is TRBV5-1, the J call TRBJ2-5; no clear D. Looked up from germline, CDR1 is SGHRS and CDR2 is YFSETQ. V dropped 4 bases and J dropped 3 bases, with 10 bases sitting between them. This CDR3 is built from 13 residues. The CDR3 nucleotides are TGCGCCAGCAGCGCCAGCCCGGAAGAGACCCAGTACTTC. Amino acids: CASSASPEETQYF.

This chain connects TRBV29-1 to TRBJ2-3, with TRBD2 identical over 7 bases. The germline gives CDR1 SQVTM, CDR2 ANQGSEA. CDR3 length: 14 amino acids. Trimming took 4 bases from V and 4 from J; bases not matched to a gene: 8. CDR3 in amino acids: CSVGGSGVADTQYF. The CDR3 bases are TGCAGCGTTGGGGGAAGCGGGGTCGCAGATACGCAGTATTTT.

This chain links TRBV28 with TRBJ2-5; 10 nucleotides agree with TRBD1. Trimming cost V 7 bases and J 5 bases; bases outside gene matches: 10. Germline CDR1 reads MDHEN; CDR2 reads SYDVKM. The CDR3 length is 15 residues. CDR3 DNA: TGTGCCAGCACTTCGACAGGGGGCTCCCTCGAGACCCAGTACTTC. The encoded protein is CASTSTGGSLETQYF.

The V and J genes are TRBV30 and TRBJ2-5, with TRBD1 matching over 7 bases. The end of the DNA is better explained by TRBJ2-1, so the J call may be wrong. The CDR3 spans 15 residues. The V gene's germline CDR1 is GTSNPN and CDR2 SVGIG (reference sequence). DNA for the CDR3: TGTGCCTGGAGTGGCCGAGGGGGCACCTACAATGAGCAGTTCTTC. Its protein product is CAWSGRGGTYNEQFF.

This clonotype was detected only a few times. The CDR3 reads CASSVDISSGANVLTF. CDR3 in DNA: TGTGCCAGCAGCGTAGACATATCCTCTGGGGCCAACGTCCTGACTTTC. This chain uses TRBV9 with TRBJ2-6; unclear D gene. Trimming stripped 0 bases from V and 0 bases from J, with 7 bases between. The CDR3 has 16 residues. Germline V gene data show CDR1 as SGDLS and CDR2 as YYNGEE.

The J gene is TRBJ2-1, the V gene TRBV21-1; the D call of TRBD2 is as the table states it, not checked on the DNA. TRBV21-1 is marked as a pseudogene. The CDR3 totals 16 residues. CDR3 amino acids: CASTSDRYDPYNEQFF. The CDR3 nucleotides are TGTGCCAGCACATCGGACCGCTATGATCCCTACAATGAGCAGTTCTTC.

The chain couples TRBV10-3 to TRBJ2-5, with D uncertain. V was pared by 4 bases and J by 2 bases, with 8 bases between. The length of the CDR3 is 13 residues. Germline V gene sequence: CDR1 ENHRY, CDR2 SYGVKD. Here the CDR3 DNA reads TGTGCCATCAGTGCGGACCTTCAAGAGACCCAGTACTTC. Encoded protein: CAISADLQETQYF.

This clonotype came up a few times. The gene calls are TRBV4-3 and TRBJ2-3; a possible D gene is TRBD2 (6 bases). Trimming cost V 4 bases and J 1 base, with 15 bases left between them. Germline V gene sequence: CDR1 LGHNA, CDR2 YSLEER. CDR3 length: 16 residues. CDR3 in DNA: TGCGCCAGCAGCCTCCGACCGGGAGTAGGCACAGATACGCAGTATTTT. It encodes CASSLRPGVGTDTQYF.

This clonotype showed up many times. The chain couples TRBV4-1 to TRBJ1-2; no reliable D call. CDR1 and CDR2 (germline): MGHRA, YSYEKL. The CDR3 has 16 amino acids. Trimming shortened V by 0 bases and J by 4 bases, and 15 bases separated the two germline ends. CDR3: CASSQDRQTSIYGYTF. For the CDR3, the DNA is TGCGCCAGCAGCCAAGATCGGCAGACCTCTATCTATGGCTACACCTTC.

This clonotype was detected a few times. V gene TRBV29-1 combines with J gene TRBJ1-4; D gene uncertain. Trimming left V 4 bases short and J 3 bases short, with 15 bases between. Per the germline V gene, CDR1 is SQVTM and CDR2 is ANQGSEA. The CDR3 totals 15 residues. CDR3 nucleotides: TGCAGCGTTGTTACAGCCCTGATGGCTAATGAAAAACTGTTTTTT. Translating it yields CSVVTALMANEKLFF.

The V gene is TRBV4-1, the J gene TRBJ1-1; D possibly corresponds to TRBD1 (5 bases). The length of the CDR3 is 14 residues. V gave up 0 bases and J gave up 11 bases, with 16 bases separating them. Germline CDR1 reads MGHRA; CDR2 reads YSYEKL. The CDR3 reads CASSQDPTGPGAFF. CDR3 DNA: TGCGCCAGCAGCCAAGATCCCACGGGACCAGGCGCTTTCTTT.

This clonotype has only a few counts. The V and J genes are TRBV20-1 and TRBJ2-4, with unresolved D. This CDR3 is 13 amino acids long. Germline V gene data show CDR1 as DFQATT and CDR2 as SNEGSKA (reference sequence). V was pared by 5 bases and J by 0 bases, with 8 bases between. CDR3 in DNA: TGCAGTGCTCTCAGCTTAGCCAAAAACATTCAGTACTTC. Translating it yields CSALSLAKNIQYF.

In its sample, this clonotype was seen a few times. The chain carries TRBV7-9 and TRBJ1-2; a possible D gene is TRBD1 (5 bases). The length of the CDR3 is 14 residues. The V end lost 4 bases, the J end lost 10 bases, and 19 bases lay between the germline ends. Germline CDR1 reads SEHNR; CDR2 reads FQNEAQ (reference sequence). CDR3 residues: CASSWEGGQSVYTF. The CDR3 DNA reads as TGTGCCAGCAGCTGGGAGGGAGGACAATCTGTCTACACCTTC.

The J gene is TRBJ2-1, the V gene TRBV3-1; the match to TRBD2 covers 10 bases. Trimming cost V 3 bases and J 12 bases; bases outside gene matches: 8. The germline V gene has CDR1 LGHDT and CDR2 YNNKEL (reference sequence). The CDR3 sequence is 14 residues long. The CDR3 DNA sequence: TGTGCCAGCAGCCAGCCGGGACTAGCGAAAGGGCAGTTCTTC. Protein product: CASSQPGLAKGQFF.

This clonotype was observed once. The V and J genes are TRBV2 and TRBJ1-5; TRBD1 agrees at 9 bases. V was pared by 5 bases and J by 4 bases, with 6 bases of the junction left unmatched. The CDR3 runs to 15 residues. CDR1 and CDR2 (germline): SNHLY, FYNNEI. The CDR3 protein is CASSYTGTGNQPQHF. CDR3 nucleotides: TGTGCCAGCAGTTACACCGGGACAGGGAATCAGCCCCAGCATTTT.

Here the CDR3 DNA reads TGTGCCAGTAGTATACACCGGGACAGAAATCAGCCCCAGCATTTT. Its translation is CASSIHRDRNQPQHF. J is TRBJ1-5 and V is TRBV19; 7 bases line up with TRBD1. Germline CDR1 is LNHDA and CDR2 is SQIVND (reference sequence). V shed 2 bases and J 4 bases; nucleotides not matched to a gene: 5. This CDR3 region has 15 residues.

This clonotype was seen a few times. The chain couples TRBV27 to TRBJ1-1, with TRBD1 as a possible D gene (6 bases). The CDR3 is 15 amino acids. V was trimmed by 5 bases and J by 0 bases, leaving 13 bases between them. Germline V CDR1 and CDR2: MNHEY, SMNVEV (reference sequence). CDR3 amino acids: CASSLLGDMNTEAFF. DNA of the CDR3: TGTGCCAGCAGTCTTCTAGGGGACATGAACACTGAAGCTTTCTTT.

This sequence joins TRBV28 and TRBJ2-3; 8 bases fit TRBD2. This CDR3 is 16 amino acids long. With 3 bases clipped from V and 2 bases from J, the junction kept 7 bases outside the gene matches. Per the germline V gene, CDR1 is MDHEN and CDR2 is SYDVKM. CDR3 in DNA: TGTGCCAGCAGTTTGTATAGCGGGGAGATCACAGATACGCAGTATTTT. This gives the protein CASSLYSGEITDTQYF. Full variable domain (missing parts from reference TRBV28 and TRBJ2-3): DVKVTQSSRYLVKRTGEKVFLECVQDMDHENMFWYRQDPGLGLRLIYFSYDVKMKEKGDIPEGYSVSREKKERFSLILESASTNQTSMYLCASSLYSGEITDTQYFGPGTRLTVL.

The V call is TRBV6-6, the J call TRBJ2-5; perhaps TRBD2 as D (6 bases). CDR1 and CDR2 from the germline V gene are MNHNY and SVGAGI (reference sequence). The CDR3 is 13 residues long. V was clipped by 2 bases and J by 11 bases, with 15 bases between them. The CDR3 nucleotides are TGTGCCAGCAGTTACCTACTAGCAAAGGAGCAGTACTTC. Translated: CASSYLLAKEQYF.

The genes are TRBV20-1 and TRBJ1-3; D ambiguous. Germline assignment: CDR1 DFQATT and CDR2 SNEGSKA (reference sequence). The V gene lost 2 bases and the J gene lost 4 bases, with 6 bases spanning the gap. The CDR3 has 12 residues. The CDR3 here is CSARRAGNTIYF. The CDR3 region has the DNA TGCAGTGCTAGAAGAGCAGGAAACACCATATATTTT.

Turning to this clonotype: Mismatch with germline at one junction end may stem from a read error. This sequence joins TRBV5-1 and TRBJ1-3; TRBD1 aligns across 8 bases. There are 15 residues in the CDR3. CDR1 is SGHRS and CDR2 is YFSETQ in the germline V gene. CDR3 in DNA: TGCGCCAGCAGCATCGGACAGGGCTCTGGAGACACCATATATTTT. It encodes CASSIGQGSGDTIYF.